This note documents a single TCR beta chain sequence. This sample is drawn from a study of blood T cell repertoires in COVID-19. Trimming removed 0 bases from V and 1 base from J, with 7 bases in between. The germline CDR1 and CDR2 sequences are SGHKS and YYEKEE (reference sequence). CDR3 length: 14 amino acids. In the original workflow: By means of reference gene primer amplification, nucleated cell counts were estimated. Profiling relied on immunoSEQ multiplex PCR, and the TCRdb table lists in-frame clones only, not all of them. V and J calls and clone size are those listed in that table; D and trimming were worked out from the DNA. The repertoire includes approximately 300,000 clones, roughly 89% of them detected once, and roughly a tenth sits in the top ten. Recruitment covered some 25 US areas and drew participants whose ages spanned roughly 18 to 90 years. Recovery among Cohort 3 donors was established by two negative PCRs, clearance, or symptom resolution.

The TCR was taken from a woman in her twenties or thirties who had recovered from COVID-19. Sequenced material: PBMCs or T cells enriched from blood (not recorded which). V and J are TRBV5-5 and TRBJ2-5; no definite D call. The CDR3 nucleotides read TGTGCCAGCAGCTTGGTACTGGTCCAAGAGACCCAGTACTTC. Amino acid sequence: CASSLVLVQETQYF. The whole variable domain, remainder taken from reference TRBV5-5 and TRBJ2-5, is DAGVTQSPTHLIKTRGQQVTLRCSPISGHKSVSWYQQVLGQGPQFIFQYYEKEERGRGNFPDRFSARQFPNYSSELNVNALLLGDSALYLCASSLVLVQETQYFGPGTRLLVL.